This entry concerns a single TCR beta chain. The antigen it binds to is not known. No per-base quality is available; no much larger clone lies one base away. These data originate in a study of radiotherapy plus CTLA-4 blockade in lung cancer (dated by TCRdb to between 2017 and 2018). In the study overall: Objective responses were observed in approximately 18% of enrolled patients, and disease control was achieved in 25% to 40%.

Spanning cysteine to phenylalanine, the CDR3 consists of 15 amino acids. Only the CDR3 region is kept as DNA, spanning 45 bases read in frame from base 1. The V and J ends are trimmed by 0 bases and 7 bases, leaving 12 bases between them. The germline V gene supplies CDR1 SGHVS and CDR2 FQNEAQ. Focal radiation therapy combined with CTLA-4 blockade (ipilimumab) was tested in patients with chemo-refractory metastatic non-small-cell lung cancer. The research as a whole found: TCR clones derived from tumors expanded in peripheral blood after treatment with radiotherapy and ipilimumab. The strongest predictors of response, as reported, were early dynamic changes in blood T cell clones along with a rise in serum interferon-beta after radiation.

The library was generated by the immunoSEQ multiplex PCR assay. Sourced from immuneACCESS, this table was stored by TCRdb with only in-frame sequences that have V and J called. A share of the clones is absent; for the studies checked, an unresolved V gene accounts for under half, and the remainder has no known explanation. This sample is represented by approximately 45,000 clones; 63% of them were singletons. The ten biggest clones cover about a fifth of the sample. The sample was peripheral blood, taken from a patient treated with radiotherapy plus ipilimumab. Recombination connected TRBV7-8 to TRBJ1-4, with a tentative D gene TRBD1 over 5 matching bases. The clonotype comes from a human donor with non-small cell lung cancer who had a partial response to radiotherapy plus ipilimumab. The bases are TGTGCCAGCAGCTTAGCGGCAGGGCTGTTTGAAAAACTGTTTTTT. The translation is CASSLAAGLFEKLFF.